The TCR beta chain described here comes from a study of CD8 T cells in ankylosing spondylitis. Study-wide results and limits: There were earlier reports of some motif variants in reactive arthritis synovial fluid and blood. Matched ankylosing spondylitis synovial fluid reportedly contained a significantly enriched population of disease-linked clones.

Quantitative molecular-barcoded 5'-RACE generated the TCR beta libraries. Each CDR3 protein gets one entry after TCRdb re-called the 5' RACE reads with MiXCR. Of tens of thousands of distinct CDR3 sequences detected, around 27% appear once; the ten largest clones hold nearly 60%. A word on this clonotype: No antigen is known for it.

Germline CDR1 and CDR2: SGHTA and FQGTGA. This CDR3 has 15 amino acids. J lost 6 bases, V lost 2 bases, and 3 bases had no gene match. V is TRBV7-3 and J is TRBJ2-4; TRBD2 matches at 11 bases. Specimen: blood, either unsorted or a sorted T cell fraction (not recorded which). The receptor was derived from a male donor with ankylosing spondylitis or in good health (not recorded which). As DNA, the CDR3 is TGTGCCAGCAGCTTACATGGGACTAGCGGAAACATTCAGTACTTC. Its protein is CASSLHGTSGNIQYF.